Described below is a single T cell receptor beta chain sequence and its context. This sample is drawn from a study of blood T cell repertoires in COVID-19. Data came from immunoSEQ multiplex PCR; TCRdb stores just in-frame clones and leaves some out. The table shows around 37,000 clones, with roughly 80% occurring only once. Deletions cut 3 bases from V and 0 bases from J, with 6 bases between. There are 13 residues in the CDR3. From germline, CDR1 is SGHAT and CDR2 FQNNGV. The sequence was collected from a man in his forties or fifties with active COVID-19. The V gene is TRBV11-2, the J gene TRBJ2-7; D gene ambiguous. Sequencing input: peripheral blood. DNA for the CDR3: TGTGCCAGCAGCTTCGGGTACTCCTACGAGCAGTACTTC. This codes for CASSFGYSYEQYF.